What follows are 19 T cell receptor beta chains derived from one specimen sequenced in a study of CD8+ T cells in alopecia areata. This sample's treatment: oral pan-JAK inhibitor, 5-10 mg twice daily. RNA extraction and reverse transcription yielded cDNA as sequencing template. Produced via immunoSEQ multiplex PCR; TCRdb's table is partial and in-frame only. The profile shows roughly 200,000 clones, about 60% of them singletons. Sample: CD8+ T cells sorted from blood, taken at week 24, from a patient treated with tofacitinib. The receptors stem from a human donor with alopecia areata.

This clone appeared a few times. The chain joins TRBV27 to TRBJ1-2, with a tentative D call TRBD1 (6 bases). The length of the CDR3 is 13 residues. The germline V gene has CDR1 MNHEY and CDR2 SMNVEV (reference sequence). V was cut by 8 bases and J by 5 bases, with 15 bases left in between. The CDR3 loop is CASRSWDIYGYTF. In DNA, the CDR3 is TGTGCCAGCCGCTCTTGGGACATATATGGCTACACCTTC.

The chain's CDR3 is CASSLGVAGNTIYF. The CDR3 region has the DNA TGTGCCAGCAGCTTAGGAGTGGCTGGAAACACCATATATTTT. The V gene is TRBV13, the J gene TRBJ1-3; no reliable D call. V gave up 0 bases and J gave up 2 bases, with 5 bases separating them. The CDR3 contains 14 residues. Germline-derived CDR1 and CDR2 are PRHDT and FYEKMQ (reference sequence). Filled out from reference TRBV13 and TRBJ1-3, the complete variable domain reads AAGVIQSPRHLIKEKRETATLKCYPIPRHDTVYWYQQGPGQDPQFLISFYEKMQSDKGSIPDRFSAQQFSDYHSELNMSSLELGDSALYFCASSLGVAGNTIYFGEGSWLTVV.

This clone was seen more than once but under ten times. V usage is TRBV4-2 and J usage is TRBJ2-3; 10 bases fit TRBD2. The CDR3 is 15 amino acids. The V segment lost 4 bases and the J segment 6 bases; nucleotides outside the gene matches: 7. CDR1 and CDR2 from the germline V gene are LGHNA and YNFKEQ. Here the CDR3 DNA reads TGTGCCAGCAGCCGCCTAGCGGGGGCTCTTGATACGCAGTATTTT. This translates into CASSRLAGALDTQYF.

About this clone itself: This sample includes further DNA sequences coding for the same CDR3. The rearrangement uses TRBV5-6 and TRBJ2-7, with unresolved D. There are 13 residues in the CDR3. Trimming cost V 4 bases and J 1 base, with 9 bases left between them. Germline CDR1 SGHDT, CDR2 YYEEEE. The CDR3 DNA sequence: TGTGCCAGCAGCCTCGGGTCGTCCTACGAGCAGTACTTC. Encoded protein: CASSLGSSYEQYF. The entire variable domain, with the rest obtained from reference TRBV5-6 and TRBJ2-7, is as follows: DAGVTQSPTHLIKTRGQQVTLRCSPKSGHDTVSWYQQALGQGPQFIFQYYEEEERQRGNFPDRFSGHQFPNYSSELNVNALLLGDSALYLCASSLGSSYEQYFGPGTRLTVT.

This clone occurred a few times. The V and J genes are TRBV10-3 and TRBJ2-1; D gene uncertain. Germline V gives CDR1 ENHRY, CDR2 SYGVKD. This CDR3 is built from 12 residues. V shed 3 bases and J shed 7 bases, with 7 bases lying between them. This CDR3 reads CAISELTNEQFF. The DNA of the CDR3 is TGTGCCATCAGTGAACTAACAAATGAGCAGTTCTTC.

The chain carries TRBV27 and TRBJ1-4, with D possibly matching TRBD1 (6 bases). CDR1 is MNHEY and CDR2 is SMNVEV in the germline V gene (reference sequence). Trimming removed 6 bases at V and 7 bases at J, with 15 bases between. CDR3 length: 14 residues. In DNA form, the CDR3 reads TGTGCCAGCAGGACCGCGGGGGCTAGTGAAAAACTGTTTTTT. Translation: CASRTAGASEKLFF.

The chain links TRBV6-1 to TRBJ2-2; TRBD1 matches 9 bases. The CDR3 has 14 amino acids. The trim removed 8 bases at V and 8 bases at J, leaving 9 bases unmatched. CDR1 and CDR2 from the germline V gene are MNHNS and SASEGT. The CDR3 DNA follows: TGTGCCAGCCCCCCCGGGACAGGGAAAGGGGAGCTGTTTTTT. Translation gives CASPPGTGKGELFF.

The chain links TRBV30 to TRBJ2-4, with 11 bases matching TRBD1. Germline V gene sequence: CDR1 GTSNPN, CDR2 SVGIG (reference sequence). The CDR3 contains 17 residues. Unmatched junction bases numbered 5, after V lost 0 bases and J lost 1 base. For the CDR3, the DNA is TGTGCCTGGAGTGTCCGCAGGGACAGGGGGGCCAAAAACATTCAGTACTTC. Translating it yields CAWSVRRDRGAKNIQYF.

This clone was counted only a few times. This sequence joins TRBV4-1 and TRBJ1-4, with D uncertain. V gave up 0 bases and J gave up 8 bases, with 4 bases separating them. Germline V gene sequence: CDR1 MGHRA, CDR2 YSYEKL. The CDR3 has 12 residues. CDR3 DNA sequence: TGCGCCAGCAGCCAAGAAGGGGAAAAACTGTTTTTT. This gives the protein CASSQEGEKLFF.

The chain employs TRBV7-9 and TRBJ1-1, with 8 bases identical to TRBD1. The CDR3 sequence is 12 residues long. J was trimmed by 6 bases and V by 7 bases; bases with no gene match: 4. Per germline, CDR1 SEHNR and CDR2 FQNEAQ (reference sequence). The CDR3 spells CASTYRGSEAFF. The CDR3 DNA reads as TGTGCCAGCACCTACAGGGGGTCTGAAGCTTTCTTT.

The chain employs TRBV7-9 and TRBJ2-5, with D tentatively TRBD1 (6 bases). This CDR3 spans 16 amino acids. The V gene's germline CDR1 is SEHNR and CDR2 FQNEAQ (reference sequence). Trimming took 4 bases from V and 4 from J, leaving 19 bases between them. CDR3: CASSSRRQPQGETQYF. In DNA form, the CDR3 reads TGTGCCAGCAGCTCCAGGCGACAGCCACAGGGAGAGACCCAGTACTTC.

The V and J genes are TRBV2 and TRBJ2-5; 8 bases agree with TRBD2. V was clipped by 1 base and J by 10 bases; unmatched bases: 14. Germline V gene lookup returns CDR1 SNHLY and CDR2 FYNNEI. This CDR3 has 16 amino acids. The CDR3 here is CASSEGSGGLKGGQYF. The DNA of the CDR3 is TGTGCCAGCAGTGAAGGGAGCGGGGGCCTCAAAGGAGGCCAGTACTTC. Complete variable domain (other parts from reference TRBV2 and TRBJ2-5): EPEVTQTPSHQVTQMGQEVILRCVPISNHLYFYWYRQILGQKVEFLVSFYNNEISEKSEIFDDQFSVERPDGSNFTLKIRSTKLEDSAMYFCASSEGSGGLKGGQYFGPGTRLLVL.

The chain couples TRBV5-4 to TRBJ2-5; maybe TRBD1 (5 bases). Germline CDR1 is SGHNT and CDR2 is YYREEE (reference sequence). Trimming removed 1 base at V and 4 bases at J, with 20 bases between. The length of the CDR3 is 17 residues. CDR3 loop: CASSLYYTGALGETQYF. For the CDR3, the DNA is TGTGCCAGCAGCTTGTACTATACAGGCGCTTTAGGAGAGACCCAGTACTTC.

This clone was recorded a few times. CDR3 protein: CASKRMGQGYHEQFF. The CDR3 DNA is TGCGCCAGCAAAAGAATGGGACAGGGCTATCATGAGCAGTTCTTC. V is TRBV4-1 and J is TRBJ2-1; the match to TRBD1 covers 9 bases. CDR3 length equals 15 residues. J was trimmed by 8 bases and V by 7 bases; bases with no gene match: 12. The germline V gene has CDR1 MGHRA and CDR2 YSYEKL.

This clone was seen a single time. This chain uses TRBV7-9 with TRBJ2-3; 10 positions match TRBD2. The V gene's germline CDR1 is SEHNR and CDR2 FQNEAQ (reference sequence). V lost 5 bases and J lost 0; bases outside the gene matches: 5. The CDR3 sequence is 16 residues long. As DNA, the CDR3 is TGTGCCAGCAGCCCCGCTAGCGGGGGTAGCACAGATACGCAGTATTTT. Translation gives CASSPASGGSTDTQYF.

The rearrangement joins TRBV30 to TRBJ2-1; D gene ambiguous. The germline V and J ends were trimmed by 1 base and 9 bases, with 13 bases remaining between them. The CDR3 runs 13 residues. CDR1 GTSNPN and CDR2 SVGIG come from the germline V gene (reference sequence). The CDR3 is CAWSDSRVTEQFF. The CDR3 DNA is TGTGCCTGGAGTGACTCTCGGGTGACTGAGCAGTTCTTC.

This clone has a handful of counts. This specimen includes other DNA sequences encoding the same CDR3. This chain connects TRBV13 to TRBJ1-6; D is uncertain. Germline V gene sequence: CDR1 PRHDT, CDR2 FYEKMQ (reference sequence). Trimming pared 1 base from V and 7 bases from J, leaving 2 bases between. CDR3 length equals 12 residues. CDR3 bases: TGTGCCAGCAGCTTAGAGAATTCACCCCTCCACTTT. This translates into CASSLENSPLHF.

The V and J genes are TRBV13 and TRBJ2-1, with 7 bases fitting TRBD1. The CDR3 sequence is 15 residues long. Germline V gives CDR1 PRHDT, CDR2 FYEKMQ (reference sequence). V lost 7 bases and J lost 8; bases outside the gene matches: 14. Here the CDR3 reads CASITGDSGWHEQFF. DNA for the CDR3: TGTGCCAGCATCACAGGGGACAGTGGTTGGCATGAGCAGTTCTTC. Variable domain in full (rest from reference TRBV13 and TRBJ2-1): AAGVIQSPRHLIKEKRETATLKCYPIPRHDTVYWYQQGPGQDPQFLISFYEKMQSDKGSIPDRFSAQQFSDYHSELNMSSLELGDSALYFCASITGDSGWHEQFFGPGTRLTVL.

This clone has more than one count but fewer than ten. The chain recombines TRBV29-1 with TRBJ1-1, with D tentatively TRBD1 (5 bases). The ends were cut back, 0 bases at V and 3 bases at J, with 14 bases in the middle. Germline V gene data show CDR1 as SQVTM and CDR2 as ANQGSEA. This CDR3 region has 15 residues. DNA of the CDR3: TGCAGCGTTGAAGACCGGGGCCAAGAGGACACTGAAGCTTTCTTT. Protein sequence: CSVEDRGQEDTEAFF.